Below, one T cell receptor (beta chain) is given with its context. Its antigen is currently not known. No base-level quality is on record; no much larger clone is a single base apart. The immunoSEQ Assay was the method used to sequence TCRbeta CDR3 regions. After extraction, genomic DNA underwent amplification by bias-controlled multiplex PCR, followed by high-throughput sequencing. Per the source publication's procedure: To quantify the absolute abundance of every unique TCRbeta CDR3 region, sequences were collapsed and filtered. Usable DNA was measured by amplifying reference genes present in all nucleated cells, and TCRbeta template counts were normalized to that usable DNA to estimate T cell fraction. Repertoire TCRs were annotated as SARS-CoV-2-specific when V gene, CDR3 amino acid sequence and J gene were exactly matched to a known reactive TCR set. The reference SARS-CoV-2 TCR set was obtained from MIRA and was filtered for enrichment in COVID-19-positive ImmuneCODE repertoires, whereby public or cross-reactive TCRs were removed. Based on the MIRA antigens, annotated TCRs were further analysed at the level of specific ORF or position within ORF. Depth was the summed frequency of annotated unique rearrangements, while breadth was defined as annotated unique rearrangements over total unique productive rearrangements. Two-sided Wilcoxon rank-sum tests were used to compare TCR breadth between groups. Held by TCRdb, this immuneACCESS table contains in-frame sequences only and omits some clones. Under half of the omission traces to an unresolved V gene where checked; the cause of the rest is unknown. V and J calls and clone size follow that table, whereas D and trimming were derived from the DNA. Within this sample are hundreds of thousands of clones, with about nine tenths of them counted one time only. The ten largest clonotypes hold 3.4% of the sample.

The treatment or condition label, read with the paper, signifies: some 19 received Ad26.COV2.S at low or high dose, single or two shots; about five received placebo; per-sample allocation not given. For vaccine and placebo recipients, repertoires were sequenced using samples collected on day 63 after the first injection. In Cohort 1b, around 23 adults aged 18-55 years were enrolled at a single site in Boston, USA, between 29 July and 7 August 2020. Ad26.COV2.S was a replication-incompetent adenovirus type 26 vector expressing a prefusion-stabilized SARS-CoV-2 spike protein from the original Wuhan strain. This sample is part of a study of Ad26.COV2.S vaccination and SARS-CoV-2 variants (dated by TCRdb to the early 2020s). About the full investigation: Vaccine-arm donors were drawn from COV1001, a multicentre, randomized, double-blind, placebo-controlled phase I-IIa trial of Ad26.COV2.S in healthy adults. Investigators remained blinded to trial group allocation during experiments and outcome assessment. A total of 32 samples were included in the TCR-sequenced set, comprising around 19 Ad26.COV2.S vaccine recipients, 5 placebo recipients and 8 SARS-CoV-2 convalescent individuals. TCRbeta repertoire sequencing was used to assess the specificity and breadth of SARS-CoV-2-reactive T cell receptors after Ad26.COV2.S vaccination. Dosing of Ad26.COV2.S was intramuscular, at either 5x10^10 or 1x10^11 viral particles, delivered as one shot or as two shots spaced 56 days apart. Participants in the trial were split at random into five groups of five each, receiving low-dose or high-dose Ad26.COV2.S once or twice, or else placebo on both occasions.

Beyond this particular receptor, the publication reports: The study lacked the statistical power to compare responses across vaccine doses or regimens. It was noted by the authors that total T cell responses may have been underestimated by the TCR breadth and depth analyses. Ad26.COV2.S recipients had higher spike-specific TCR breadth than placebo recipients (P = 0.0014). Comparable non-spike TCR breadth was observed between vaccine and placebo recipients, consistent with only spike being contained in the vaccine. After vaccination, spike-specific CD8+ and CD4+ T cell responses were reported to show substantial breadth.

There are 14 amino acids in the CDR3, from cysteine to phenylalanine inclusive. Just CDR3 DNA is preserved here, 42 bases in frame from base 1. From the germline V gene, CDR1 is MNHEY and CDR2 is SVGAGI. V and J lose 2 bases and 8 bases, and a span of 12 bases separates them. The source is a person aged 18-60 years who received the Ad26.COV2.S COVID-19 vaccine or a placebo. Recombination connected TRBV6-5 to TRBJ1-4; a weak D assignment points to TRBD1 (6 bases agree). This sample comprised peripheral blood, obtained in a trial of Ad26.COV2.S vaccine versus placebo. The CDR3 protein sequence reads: CASSYGPGEEKLFF. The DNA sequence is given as TGTGCCAGCAGTTACGGCCCAGGGGAGGAAAAACTGTTTTTT.